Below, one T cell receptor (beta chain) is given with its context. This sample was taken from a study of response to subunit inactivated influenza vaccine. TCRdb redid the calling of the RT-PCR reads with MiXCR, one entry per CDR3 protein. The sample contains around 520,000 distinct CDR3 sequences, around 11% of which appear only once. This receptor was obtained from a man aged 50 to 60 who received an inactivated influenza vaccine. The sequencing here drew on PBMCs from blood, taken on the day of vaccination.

The CDR3 DNA reads TGTGCCAGCAGTTCCCCGGACTCCTACGAGCAGTACTTC. This sequence encodes CASSSPDSYEQYF. The chain carries TRBV28 and TRBJ2-7; D unresolved. The CDR3 is 13 residues long. Germline V gene data show CDR1 as MDHEN and CDR2 as SYDVKM. Trimming pared 4 bases from V and 0 bases from J, leaving 7 bases between.